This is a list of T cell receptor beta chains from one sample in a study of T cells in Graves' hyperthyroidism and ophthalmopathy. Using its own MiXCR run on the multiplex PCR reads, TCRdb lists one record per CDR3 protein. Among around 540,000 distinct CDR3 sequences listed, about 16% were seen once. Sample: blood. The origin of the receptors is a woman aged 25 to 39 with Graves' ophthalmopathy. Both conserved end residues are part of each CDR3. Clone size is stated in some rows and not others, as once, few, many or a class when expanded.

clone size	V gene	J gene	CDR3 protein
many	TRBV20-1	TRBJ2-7	CSARRGTGEWEQYF
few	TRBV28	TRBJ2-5	CASSAGLETQYF
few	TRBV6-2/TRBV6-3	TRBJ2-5	CASSHEYQETQYF
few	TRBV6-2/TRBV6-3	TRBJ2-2	CASSYDQGAQTKRPNTGELFF
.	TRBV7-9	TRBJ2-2	CASSFGTPPGELFF
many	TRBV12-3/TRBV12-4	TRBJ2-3	CASSLSSGETDTQYF
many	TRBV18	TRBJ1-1	CASSLLIGDSWANTEAFF
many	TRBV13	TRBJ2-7	CASSDRGKAFSYEQYF
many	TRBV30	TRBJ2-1	CAWSEQGILDEQFF
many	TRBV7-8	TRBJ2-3	CASTSGTDTQYF
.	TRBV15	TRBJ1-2	CATSRFGAQGASNYGYTF
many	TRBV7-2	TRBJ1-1	CASSPIDGGNTEAFF
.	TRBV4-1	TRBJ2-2	CASSQGWEDRVMGTGELFF
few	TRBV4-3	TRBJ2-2	CASSQVTISPGGAGELFF
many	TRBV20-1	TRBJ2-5	CSARLSGIQETQYF
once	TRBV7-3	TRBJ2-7	CASSLTHLSQEQYF
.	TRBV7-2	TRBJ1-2	CASSLGFLGAQYGYTF
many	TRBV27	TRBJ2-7	CASKKAGPYEQYF
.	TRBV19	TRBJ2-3	CASSIPASTDTQYF
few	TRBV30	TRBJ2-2	CAGGPGANTGELFF
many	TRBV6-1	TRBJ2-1	CASTDGLAGIYGEQFF
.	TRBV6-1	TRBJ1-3	CASSRIYPAAGATGNTIYF
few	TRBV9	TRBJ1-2	CASTSSPAGENYGYTF
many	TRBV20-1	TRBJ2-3	CSARDGGGRDSDTQYF
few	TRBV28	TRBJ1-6	CASSLGQPNSPLHF
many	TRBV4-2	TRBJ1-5	CASSQDRGDQPQHF
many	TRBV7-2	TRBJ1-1	CASSSPLTGTDTEAFF
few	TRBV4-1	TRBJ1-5	CASSQLSAFNQPQHF
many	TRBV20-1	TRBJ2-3	CSASSGAYTDTQYF
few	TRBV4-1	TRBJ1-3	CASSQAGVSGNTIYF
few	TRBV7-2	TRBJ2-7	CASSPAGSAGGAYEQYF
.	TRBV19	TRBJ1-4	CASTEGTGGFNEKLFF
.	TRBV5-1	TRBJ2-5	CASSFGQGKETQYF
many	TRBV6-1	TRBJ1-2	CASRLGQGMGYTF
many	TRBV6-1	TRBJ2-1	CASSSSGMAYNEQFF
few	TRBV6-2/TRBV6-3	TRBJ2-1	CASKGIGVEQFF
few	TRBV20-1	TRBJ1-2	CSASGEHYGYTF
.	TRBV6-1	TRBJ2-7	CASRAGGRNYEQYF
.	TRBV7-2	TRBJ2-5	CASSPQGWAAETQYF
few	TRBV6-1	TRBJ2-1	CASSYRREFNEQFF
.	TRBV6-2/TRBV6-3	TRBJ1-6	CASTGRTDGVHF
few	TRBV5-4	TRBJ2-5	CASSLGGLADGTQYF
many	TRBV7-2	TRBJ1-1	CASSPSLLQGATEAFF
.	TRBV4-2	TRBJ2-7	CASSQVETKGNEQYF
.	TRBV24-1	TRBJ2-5	CATSEVTGGVGETQYF
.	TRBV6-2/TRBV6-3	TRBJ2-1	CASNKRLAGYNEQFF
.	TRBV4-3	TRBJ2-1	CASSQRTSGIYEQFF
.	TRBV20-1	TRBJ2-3	CSATHHERYF
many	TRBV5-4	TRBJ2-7	CASSFRVGEQYF
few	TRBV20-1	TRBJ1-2	CSVWGSGYTF
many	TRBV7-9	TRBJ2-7	CASTTGDRGYEQYF